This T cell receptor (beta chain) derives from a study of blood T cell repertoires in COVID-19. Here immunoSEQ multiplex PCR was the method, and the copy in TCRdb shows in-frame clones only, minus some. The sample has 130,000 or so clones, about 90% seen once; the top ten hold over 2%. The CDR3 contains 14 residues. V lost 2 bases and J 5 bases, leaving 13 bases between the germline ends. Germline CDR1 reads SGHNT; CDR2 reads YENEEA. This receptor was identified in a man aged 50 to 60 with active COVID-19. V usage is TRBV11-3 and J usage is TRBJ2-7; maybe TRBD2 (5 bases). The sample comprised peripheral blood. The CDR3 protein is CASSLTGVRNEQYF. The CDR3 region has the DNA TGTGCCAGCAGCTTAACCGGGGTAAGGAACGAGCAGTACTTC.